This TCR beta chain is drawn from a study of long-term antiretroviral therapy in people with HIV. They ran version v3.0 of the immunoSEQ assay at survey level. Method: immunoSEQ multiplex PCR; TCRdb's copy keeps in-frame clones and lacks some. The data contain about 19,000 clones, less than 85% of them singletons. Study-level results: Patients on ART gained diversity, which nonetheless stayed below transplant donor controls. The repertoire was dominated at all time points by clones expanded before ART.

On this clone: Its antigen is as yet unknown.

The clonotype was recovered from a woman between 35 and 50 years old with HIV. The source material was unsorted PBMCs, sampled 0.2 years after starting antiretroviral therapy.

The CDR3 is CASSLKSGGSYEQYF. The CDR3 DNA reads as TGTGCCAGCAGCCTCAAAAGCGGGGGCTCCTACGAGCAGTACTTC. The chain carries TRBV14 and TRBJ2-7; 8 bases line up with TRBD2. The CDR3 contains 15 residues. Looked up from germline, CDR1 is SGHDN and CDR2 is FVKESK. V shed 4 bases and J 0 bases; nucleotides not matched to a gene: 5.